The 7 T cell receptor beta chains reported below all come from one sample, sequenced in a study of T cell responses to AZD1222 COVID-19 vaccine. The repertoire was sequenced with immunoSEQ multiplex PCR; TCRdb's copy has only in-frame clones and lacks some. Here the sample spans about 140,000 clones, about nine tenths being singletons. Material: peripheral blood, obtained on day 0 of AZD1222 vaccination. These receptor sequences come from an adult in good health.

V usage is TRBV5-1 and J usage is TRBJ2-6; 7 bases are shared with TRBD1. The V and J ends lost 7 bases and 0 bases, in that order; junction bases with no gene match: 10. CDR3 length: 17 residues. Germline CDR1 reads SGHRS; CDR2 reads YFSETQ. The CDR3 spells CASGMPTGSSGANVLTF. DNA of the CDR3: TGCGCCAGCGGAATGCCGACAGGGAGCTCTGGGGCCAACGTCCTGACTTTC.

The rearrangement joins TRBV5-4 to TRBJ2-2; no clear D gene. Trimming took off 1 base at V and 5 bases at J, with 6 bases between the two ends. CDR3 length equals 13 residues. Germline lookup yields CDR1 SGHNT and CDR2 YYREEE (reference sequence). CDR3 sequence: CASSLKPTGELFF. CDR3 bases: TGTGCCAGCAGCTTGAAGCCGACCGGGGAGCTGTTTTTT.

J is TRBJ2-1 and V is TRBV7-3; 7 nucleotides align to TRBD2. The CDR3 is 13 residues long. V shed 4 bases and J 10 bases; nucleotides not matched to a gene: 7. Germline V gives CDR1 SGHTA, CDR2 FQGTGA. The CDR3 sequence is CASSSEPSGEQFF. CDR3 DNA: TGTGCCAGCAGCTCCGAGCCTAGCGGAGAGCAGTTCTTC.

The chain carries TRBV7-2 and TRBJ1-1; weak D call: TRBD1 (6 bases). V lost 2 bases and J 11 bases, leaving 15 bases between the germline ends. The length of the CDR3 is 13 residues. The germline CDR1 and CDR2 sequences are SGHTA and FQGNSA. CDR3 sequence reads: CASSLRDTVAAFF. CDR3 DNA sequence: TGTGCCAGCAGCTTAAGGGACACCGTCGCCGCTTTCTTT.

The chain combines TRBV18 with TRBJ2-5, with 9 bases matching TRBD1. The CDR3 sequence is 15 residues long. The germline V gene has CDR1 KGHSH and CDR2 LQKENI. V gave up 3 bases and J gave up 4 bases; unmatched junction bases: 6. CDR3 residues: CASSPTQDRGETQYF. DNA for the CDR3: TGTGCCAGCTCACCCACGCAGGACAGGGGAGAGACCCAGTACTTC.

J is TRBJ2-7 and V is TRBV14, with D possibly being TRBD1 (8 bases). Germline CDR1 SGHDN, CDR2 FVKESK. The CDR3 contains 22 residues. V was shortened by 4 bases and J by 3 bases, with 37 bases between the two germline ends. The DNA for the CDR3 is TGTGCCAGCAGCCCGGGAAGTGCAGGGGGCGTTGGCGGGAGATTCACCGTCTACGAGCAGTACTTC. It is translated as CASSPGSAGGVGGRFTVYEQYF.

CDR3 coding DNA: TGTGCCAGCAGCTTCCTTCCCAGGAGGGAGGCCGGGGAGCTGTTTTTT. Protein sequence: CASSFLPRREAGELFF. V is TRBV7-3 and J is TRBJ2-2, with a possible D match to TRBD2 (6 bases). The CDR3 covers 16 residues. The V end was cut by 3 bases, the J end by 6 bases, with 17 bases between. Germline V CDR1 and CDR2: SGHTA, FQGTGA.